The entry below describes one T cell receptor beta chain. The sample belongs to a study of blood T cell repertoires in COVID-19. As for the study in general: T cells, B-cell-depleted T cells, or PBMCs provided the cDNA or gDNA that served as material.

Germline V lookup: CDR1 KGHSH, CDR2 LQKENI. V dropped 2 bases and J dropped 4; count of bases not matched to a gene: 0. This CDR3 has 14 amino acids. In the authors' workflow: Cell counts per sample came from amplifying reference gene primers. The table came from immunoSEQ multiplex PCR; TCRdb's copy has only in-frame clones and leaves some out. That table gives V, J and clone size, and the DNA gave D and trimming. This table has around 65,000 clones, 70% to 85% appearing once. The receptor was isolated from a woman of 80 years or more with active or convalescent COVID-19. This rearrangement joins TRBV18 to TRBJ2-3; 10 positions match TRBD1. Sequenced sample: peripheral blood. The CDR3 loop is CASSPGTGADTQYF. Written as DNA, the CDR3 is TGTGCCAGCTCACCAGGGACAGGGGCAGATACGCAGTATTTT.